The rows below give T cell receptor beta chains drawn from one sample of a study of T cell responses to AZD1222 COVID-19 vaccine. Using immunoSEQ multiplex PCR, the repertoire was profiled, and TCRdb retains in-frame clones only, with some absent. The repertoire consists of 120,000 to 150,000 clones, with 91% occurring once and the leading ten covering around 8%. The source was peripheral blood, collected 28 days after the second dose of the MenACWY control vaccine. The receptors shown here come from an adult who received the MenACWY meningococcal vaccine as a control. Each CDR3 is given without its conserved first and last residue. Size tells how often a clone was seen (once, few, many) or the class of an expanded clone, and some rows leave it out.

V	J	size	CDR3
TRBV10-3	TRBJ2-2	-	AISEVGATGELF
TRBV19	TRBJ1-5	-	ASSHRDFYQPQH
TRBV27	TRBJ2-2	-	ASSRTDNTGELF
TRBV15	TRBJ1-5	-	ATSRKDRQPQH
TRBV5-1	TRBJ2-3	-	ASSLTSGRTDTQY
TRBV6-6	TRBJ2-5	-	ASRDVISKETQY
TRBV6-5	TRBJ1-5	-	ASSSSTGSYQPQH
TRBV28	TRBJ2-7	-	ASKATSRYEQY
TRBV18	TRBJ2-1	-	ASSPKAGYNEQF
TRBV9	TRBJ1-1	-	ASSFGQNTEAF
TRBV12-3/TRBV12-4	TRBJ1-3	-	AILGFDTIY
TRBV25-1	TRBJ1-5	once	ASSETGALDQPQH
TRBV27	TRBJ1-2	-	ASIPVWAGDNYGYT
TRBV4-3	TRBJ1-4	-	ASSQDGTAVGEKLF
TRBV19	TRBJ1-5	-	ASSTTGIRSNQPQH
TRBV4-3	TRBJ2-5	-	ASSQDIQRGAQETQY
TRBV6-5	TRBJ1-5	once	ASGQRGNQPQH
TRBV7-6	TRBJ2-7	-	ASSLGGAGGSYEQY
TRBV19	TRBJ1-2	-	ASRVPNPSGYT
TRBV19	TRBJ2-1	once	ASSYTLAGSFEQF
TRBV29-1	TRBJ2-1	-	SVEKTVSFMDNEQF
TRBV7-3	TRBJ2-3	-	ASSPNGHTQY
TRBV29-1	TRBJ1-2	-	SAQQSHPNYGYT
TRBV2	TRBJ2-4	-	ATGPDGNIQY
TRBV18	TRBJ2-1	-	ASSPLVNEQF
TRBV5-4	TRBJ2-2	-	ASSLGLAGGPNTGELF
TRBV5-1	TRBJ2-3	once	ASSLGTETTDTQY
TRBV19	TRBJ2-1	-	ASTGRLANNEQF
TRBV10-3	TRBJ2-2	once	AIKPTSGGADGELF
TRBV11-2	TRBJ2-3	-	ASRDSTDTQY
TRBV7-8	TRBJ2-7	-	ASSLEGGGAQYEQY
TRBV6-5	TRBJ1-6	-	ASSRLHREGSPLH
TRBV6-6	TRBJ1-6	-	ASSQLSDNSPLH
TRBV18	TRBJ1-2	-	ASSPDSNPGYT
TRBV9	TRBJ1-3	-	ASSARWGDSGNTIY
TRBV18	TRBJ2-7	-	ASSSSDLVEQY
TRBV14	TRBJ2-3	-	ASSQARWDTQY
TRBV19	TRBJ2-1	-	ASTETGGDEQF
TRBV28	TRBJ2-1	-	ASRAGSSYNEQF
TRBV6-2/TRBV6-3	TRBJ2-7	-	ASSYTGQGAREQY
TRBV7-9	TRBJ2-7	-	ASSLGQGDEQY
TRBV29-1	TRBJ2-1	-	SVERAGARF
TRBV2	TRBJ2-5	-	ASKLGGKQETQY
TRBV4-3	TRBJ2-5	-	ASSHDYRGKNAQY
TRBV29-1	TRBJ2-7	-	SVGQEIYEQY
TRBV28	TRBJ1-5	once	ASSPGQGGQPQH
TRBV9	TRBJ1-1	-	ASSVSGMNTEAF
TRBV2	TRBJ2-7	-	ASSELVYEQY
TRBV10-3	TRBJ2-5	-	AISDGDRVSETQY
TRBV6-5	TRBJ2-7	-	ASRRGGRYEQY
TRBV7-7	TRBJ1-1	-	ASSSREAMNTEAF
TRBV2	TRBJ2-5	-	ASSGAGTAVTQY
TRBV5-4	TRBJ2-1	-	ASSLGSASSYNEQF
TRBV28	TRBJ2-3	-	ASSSSGGYTDTQY
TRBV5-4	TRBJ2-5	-	ASSAGGGTHQETQY